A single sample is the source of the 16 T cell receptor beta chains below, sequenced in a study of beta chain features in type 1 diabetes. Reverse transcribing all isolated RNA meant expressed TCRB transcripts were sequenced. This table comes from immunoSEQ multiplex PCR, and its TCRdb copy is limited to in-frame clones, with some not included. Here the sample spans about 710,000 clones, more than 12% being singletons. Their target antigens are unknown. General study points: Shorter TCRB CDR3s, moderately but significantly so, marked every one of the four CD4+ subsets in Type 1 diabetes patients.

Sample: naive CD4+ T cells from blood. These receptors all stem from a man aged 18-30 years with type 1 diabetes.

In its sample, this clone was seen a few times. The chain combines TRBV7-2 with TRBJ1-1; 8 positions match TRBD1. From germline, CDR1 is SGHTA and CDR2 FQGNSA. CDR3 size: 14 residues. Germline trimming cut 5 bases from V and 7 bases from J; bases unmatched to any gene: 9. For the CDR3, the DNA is TGTGCCAGCAGCCTATCGGGACAGGCTTATGAAGCTTTCTTT. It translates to CASSLSGQAYEAFF.

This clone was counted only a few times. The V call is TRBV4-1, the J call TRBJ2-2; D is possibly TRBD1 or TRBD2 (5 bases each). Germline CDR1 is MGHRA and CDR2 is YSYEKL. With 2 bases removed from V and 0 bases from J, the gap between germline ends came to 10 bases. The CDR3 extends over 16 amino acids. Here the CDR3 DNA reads TGCGCCAGCAGCCAATCCGGGACGTCGAACACCGGGGAGCTGTTTTTT. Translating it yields CASSQSGTSNTGELFF.

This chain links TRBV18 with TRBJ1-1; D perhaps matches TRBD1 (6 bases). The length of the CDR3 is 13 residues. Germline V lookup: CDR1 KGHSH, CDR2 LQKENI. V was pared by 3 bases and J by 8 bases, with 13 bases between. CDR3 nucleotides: TGTGCCAGCTCACCTCAGACAGGAACAGAAGCTTTCTTT. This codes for CASSPQTGTEAFF.

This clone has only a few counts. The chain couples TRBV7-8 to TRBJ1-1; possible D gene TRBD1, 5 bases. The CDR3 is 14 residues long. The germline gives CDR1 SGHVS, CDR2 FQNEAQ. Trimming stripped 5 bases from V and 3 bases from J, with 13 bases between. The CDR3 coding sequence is TGTGCCAGCAGCCCGGGACCCCCTCACACTGAAGCTTTCTTT. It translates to CASSPGPPHTEAFF.

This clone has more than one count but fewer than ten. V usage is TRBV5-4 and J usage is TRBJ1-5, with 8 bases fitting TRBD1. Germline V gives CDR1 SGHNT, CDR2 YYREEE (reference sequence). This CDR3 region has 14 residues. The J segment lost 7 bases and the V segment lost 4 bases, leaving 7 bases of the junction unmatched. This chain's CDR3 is CASSMDREYQPQHF. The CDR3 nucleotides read TGTGCCAGCAGCATGGACAGGGAGTACCAGCCCCAGCATTTT.

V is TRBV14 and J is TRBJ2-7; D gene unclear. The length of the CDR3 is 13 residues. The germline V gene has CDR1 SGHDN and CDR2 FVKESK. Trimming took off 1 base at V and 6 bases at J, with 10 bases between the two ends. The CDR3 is CASSQVYTREQYF. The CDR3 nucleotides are TGTGCCAGCAGCCAAGTTTACACACGCGAGCAGTACTTC.

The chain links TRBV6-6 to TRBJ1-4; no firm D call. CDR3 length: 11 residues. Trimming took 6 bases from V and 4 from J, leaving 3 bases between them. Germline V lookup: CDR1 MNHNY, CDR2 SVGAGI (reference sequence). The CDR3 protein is CASRGNEKLFF. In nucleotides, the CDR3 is TGTGCCAGCAGGGGTAATGAAAAACTGTTTTTT.

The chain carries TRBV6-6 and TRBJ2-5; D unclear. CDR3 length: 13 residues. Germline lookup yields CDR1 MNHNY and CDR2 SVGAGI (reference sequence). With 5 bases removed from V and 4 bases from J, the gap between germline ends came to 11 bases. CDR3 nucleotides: TGTGCCAGCAGTAACCCTCTAGGAGAGACCCAGTACTTC. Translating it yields CASSNPLGETQYF.

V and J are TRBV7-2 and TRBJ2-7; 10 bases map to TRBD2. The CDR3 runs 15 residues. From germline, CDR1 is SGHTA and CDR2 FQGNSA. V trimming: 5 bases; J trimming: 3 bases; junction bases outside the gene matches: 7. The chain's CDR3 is CASSPSASGGYEQYF. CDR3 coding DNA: TGTGCCAGCAGCCCCTCGGCTAGCGGGGGCTACGAGCAGTACTTC.

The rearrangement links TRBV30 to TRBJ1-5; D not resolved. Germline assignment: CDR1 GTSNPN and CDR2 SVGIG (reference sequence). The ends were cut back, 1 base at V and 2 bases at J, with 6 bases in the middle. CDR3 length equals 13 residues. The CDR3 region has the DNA TGTGCCTGGAGTGAAGATGGCAATCAGCCCCAGCATTTT. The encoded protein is CAWSEDGNQPQHF.

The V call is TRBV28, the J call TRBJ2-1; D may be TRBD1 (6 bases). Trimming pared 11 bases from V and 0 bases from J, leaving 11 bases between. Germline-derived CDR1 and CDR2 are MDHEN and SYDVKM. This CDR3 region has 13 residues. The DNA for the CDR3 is TGTGCCGCGAGGGGGAACTCCTACAATGAGCAGTTCTTC. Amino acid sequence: CAARGNSYNEQFF.

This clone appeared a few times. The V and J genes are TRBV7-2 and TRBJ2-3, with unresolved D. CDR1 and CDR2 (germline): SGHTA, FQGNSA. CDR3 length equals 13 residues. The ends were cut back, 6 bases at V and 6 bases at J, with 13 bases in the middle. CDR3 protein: CASSKSLSDTQYF. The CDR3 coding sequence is TGTGCCAGCAGTAAATCCCTTTCTGATACGCAGTATTTT. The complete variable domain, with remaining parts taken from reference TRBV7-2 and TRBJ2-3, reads GAGVSQSPSNKVTEKGKDVELRCDPISGHTALYWYRQSLGQGLEFLIYFQGNSAPDKSGLPSDRFSAERTGGSVSTLTIQRTQQEDSAVYLCASSKSLSDTQYFGPGTRLTVL.

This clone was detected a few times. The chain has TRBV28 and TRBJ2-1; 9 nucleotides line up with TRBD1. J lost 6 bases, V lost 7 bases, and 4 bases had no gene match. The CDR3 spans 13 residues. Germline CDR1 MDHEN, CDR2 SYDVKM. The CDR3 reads CASKQGAFNEQFF. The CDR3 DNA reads TGTGCCAGCAAACAGGGGGCATTCAATGAGCAGTTCTTC.

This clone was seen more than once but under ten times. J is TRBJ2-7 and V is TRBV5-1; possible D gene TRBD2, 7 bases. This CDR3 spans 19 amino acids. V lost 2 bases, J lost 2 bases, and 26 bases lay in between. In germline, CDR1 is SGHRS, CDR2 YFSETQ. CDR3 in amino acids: CASSFRTTAGASAAYEQYF. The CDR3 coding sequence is TGCGCCAGCAGCTTCCGGACTACGGCGGGGGCTTCAGCCGCCTACGAGCAGTACTTC.

CDR3 residues: CASSPRGTYNEQFF. The CDR3 coding sequence is TGTGCCAGTAGTCCGAGGGGGACCTACAATGAGCAGTTCTTC. The chain carries TRBV19 and TRBJ2-1; possibly TRBD1 for D (6 bases). The germline V gene encodes CDR1 LNHDA and CDR2 SQIVND (reference sequence). The CDR3 is 14 amino acids. V gave up 5 bases and J gave up 2 bases, with 10 bases separating them.

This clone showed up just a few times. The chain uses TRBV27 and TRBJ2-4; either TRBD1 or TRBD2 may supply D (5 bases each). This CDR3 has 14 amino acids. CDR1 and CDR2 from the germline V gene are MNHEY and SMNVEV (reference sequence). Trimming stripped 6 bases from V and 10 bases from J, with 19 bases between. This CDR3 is CASRERDGGPIQYF. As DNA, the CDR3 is TGTGCCAGCAGGGAGAGGGACGGCGGGCCTATTCAGTACTTC.